A selection of T cell receptor beta chains follows, all from one sample in a study of blood T cell repertoires in COVID-19. Sequencing was performed with immunoSEQ multiplex PCR; in TCRdb, only in-frame clones are kept and a portion is missing. The sample records about 270,000 clones, about 89% being singletons. Sequenced sample: peripheral blood. These TCRs come from a man aged 40-49 years with active or convalescent COVID-19. CDR3s include the opening cysteine and the closing phenylalanine or tryptophan. The order of the fields is D gene, clone size, J gene, V gene, CDR3 DNA, CDR3 protein. The D gene is left open where the match is weak. Clone size, where shown, is once, few, many, or a class for clones that have expanded.

. once TRBJ2-3 TRBV24-1 TGTGCCACCAGAGGGACATTGAGCACAGATACGCAGTATTTT CATRGTLSTDTQYF
TRBD2 . TRBJ2-5 TRBV18 TGTGCCAGCTCACCGCGCAGCGGGGAAGAGACCCAGTACTTC CASSPRSGEETQYF
. . TRBJ2-7 TRBV19 TGTGCCAGTAGTATGAACACGGGCTACGAGCAGTACTTC CASSMNTGYEQYF
TRBD1 . TRBJ1-3 TRBV2 TGTGCCAGCAGTGGGGACAGAGGTTCTGGAAACACCATATATTTT CASSGDRGSGNTIYF
TRBD1 . TRBJ1-2 TRBV5-1 TGCGCCAGCAGCCGCGGGACAGACCTTAACTATGGCTACACCTTC CASSRGTDLNYGYTF
TRBD1 few TRBJ1-6 TRBV18 TGTGCCAGCTCACCAGGGACAGAGGGGGGAGTTTCACCCCTCCACTTT CASSPGTEGGVSPLHF
TRBD2 . TRBJ2-5 TRBV11-2 TGTGCCAGCAGCTTTGGGACTAGCGGGGTTAGGGAGACCCAGTACTTC CASSFGTSGVRETQYF
. . TRBJ2-1 TRBV12-3/TRBV12-4 TGTGCCAGCAGTTTCGGCGGCAATGAGCAGTTCTTC CASSFGGNEQFF
. . TRBJ1-2 TRBV6-6 TGTGCCAGCAGTTACGCCGGGGATAACTATGGCTACACCTTC CASSYAGDNYGYTF
. . TRBJ2-7 TRBV7-9 TGTGCCAGCAGCCCGGCTGGACTCAACGAGCAGTACTTC CASSPAGLNEQYF
TRBD1 . TRBJ2-7 TRBV24-1 TGTGCCACCAGTGATTCCGGAGGGACAGGGATGGACGAGCAGTACTTC CATSDSGGTGMDEQYF
. . TRBJ2-7 TRBV7-6 TGTGCCAGCAGTTTCCGCACGGGGGGCGCCTACGAGCAGTACTTC CASSFRTGGAYEQYF
. . TRBJ2-5 TRBV10-3 TGTGCCATAGGGAGGCCGGGAGAGACCCAGTACTTC CAIGRPGETQYF
. once TRBJ1-1 TRBV30 TGTGCCTGGAGTACCACAGGGAACACTGAAGCTTTCTTT CAWSTTGNTEAFF
. once TRBJ1-3 TRBV30 TGTGCCTGGAGTGGCCAGGGTCCGGACACCATATATTTT CAWSGQGPDTIYF
TRBD2 . TRBJ2-3 TRBV11-3 TGTGCCAGCAGCCTAGGACTAGCGGGAAGCACAGATACGCAGTATTTT CASSLGLAGSTDTQYF
. once TRBJ2-7 TRBV24-1 TGTGCCACCATCCCCCTAGAGCGGCGGGGCTACGAGCAGTACTTC CATIPLERRGYEQYF
. . TRBJ2-1 TRBV7-3 TGTGCCAGCAGCCCGGGACTGACTAATGAGCAGTTCTTC CASSPGLTNEQFF
TRBD1 . TRBJ1-5 TRBV28 TGTGCCAGCAGCAACCCACAGGGGAATCAGCCCCAGCATTTT CASSNPQGNQPQHF
. . TRBJ2-3 TRBV6-5 TGTGCCACGTGGAGGGGCGGGCTGGGGAGCGAATTT CATWRGGLGSEF
TRBD1 . TRBJ1-2 TRBV10-3 TGTGCCATCAGTTCCCCTGGAGGGACAGGCTTTGGGTATGGCTACACCTTC CAISSPGGTGFGYGYTF
. . TRBJ2-2 TRBV29-1 TGCAGCGTTGATGCGGGAAACACCGGGGAGCTGTTTTTT CSVDAGNTGELFF
TRBD1 . TRBJ2-7 TRBV12-5 TGTGCTAGTGGTTGGGGCCGGGACAGGGTCTACGAGCAGTACTTC CASGWGRDRVYEQYF
. . TRBJ1-2 TRBV5-6 TGTGCCAGCAGCTTGGGACAGAACCTATATGGCTACACCTTC CASSLGQNLYGYTF
. . TRBJ2-7 TRBV19 TGTGCCACGGGGGGGGACAGCTACTACGAGCAGTACTTC CATGGDSYYEQYF
TRBD2 . TRBJ2-1 TRBV29-1 TGCAGCGTTGTGGTCCTAGCGGGAGGCCTCAATGAGCAGTTCTTC CSVVVLAGGLNEQFF
. . TRBJ1-6 TRBV6-5 TGTGCCAGCTCCCTTGACGGGATTAATTCACCCCTCCACTTT CASSLDGINSPLHF
TRBD2 . TRBJ2-3 TRBV15 TGTGCCACCAGCAGAGATGGTAGCGGGGGTTTAAGAGATACGCAGTATTTT CATSRDGSGGLRDTQYF
TRBD1 . TRBJ2-7 TRBV29-1 TGCAGCGTTGTCGGTGAGACAGGGGGTTGGGAGCAGTACTTC CSVVGETGGWEQYF
. . TRBJ2-1 TRBV19 TGTGCCAGTAGTAGAGCGGGGAGGGGGAATGAGCAGTTCTTC CASSRAGRGNEQFF
. . TRBJ2-2 TRBV3-1/TRBV3-2 TGTGCCAGCAGCCCCCATTGGCAAGGAGGCCCCGGGGAGCTGTTTTTT CASSPHWQGGPGELFF
. . TRBJ2-7 TRBV28 TGTGCCAGCAGTTTATCCTATACCCGGGAGCAGTACTTC CASSLSYTREQYF
. . TRBJ1-1 TRBV11-3 TGTGCCAGCAGCCCAGGGTATTGGGACACTGAAGCTTTCTTT CASSPGYWDTEAFF
. . TRBJ2-5 TRBV11-2 TGTGCCAGCAGCTCCCTAGTCGAGGAGACCCAGTACTTC CASSSLVEETQYF
. . TRBJ2-7 TRBV6-6 TGTGCCAGCAGTCAGTTGGGAGTCCAACGGGGCGAGCAGTACTTC CASSQLGVQRGEQYF